A single sample is the source of the 27 T cell receptor beta chains below, sequenced in a study of low-dose radiotherapy and immunotherapy resistance in tumors. Alpha- and beta-chain coverage of first-strand cDNA came from TRAV- and TRBV-specific primers. It was with a constant-region primer and a V-primer adapter that TCRs were amplified over around 20 PCR cycles. MiXCR was run by TCRdb on the reads, yielding one entry per CDR3 protein. The table lists tens of thousands of distinct CDR3 sequences, roughly a sixth of them singletons. Time point specified: before trial treatment. Source: PBMCs, taken before treatment. The receptors stem from a male donor with prostate cancer.

This clonotype was detected ten times or more. V gene TRBV7-2 combines with J gene TRBJ1-2; TRBD1 agrees at 8 bases. CDR1 is SGHTA, CDR2 FQGNSA, per germline. With V trimmed by 5 bases and J by 8 bases, 13 bases remained unmatched. The CDR3 is 15 amino acids. Written as DNA, the CDR3 is TGTGCCAGCAGCGGGCGGACAGGGACCATGGAGGGCTACACCTTC. This encodes CASSGRTGTMEGYTF.

This clonotype occurred a few times. The V and J genes are TRBV5-1 and TRBJ1-1; 11 positions match TRBD1. J was trimmed by 5 bases and V by 2 bases; bases with no gene match: 5. Germline V lookup: CDR1 SGHRS, CDR2 YFSETQ. This CDR3 is 15 amino acids long. CDR3 residues: CASSFGGQGETEAFF. CDR3 nucleotides: TGCGCCAGCAGCTTCGGGGGACAGGGGGAAACTGAAGCTTTCTTT.

This clonotype was counted many times. The chain combines TRBV4-1 with TRBJ1-1; no definite D call. The CDR3 has 12 amino acids. V shed 0 bases and J shed 10 bases, with 9 bases lying between them. Germline CDR1 is MGHRA and CDR2 is YSYEKL. CDR3 nucleotide sequence: TGCGCCAGCAGCCAAGAAGGACTGCTAGCTTTCTTT. Its protein is CASSQEGLLAFF.

This clonotype was detected a few times. The chain couples TRBV6-2 or TRBV6-3 to TRBJ2-5, with TRBD2 identical over 11 bases. V trimming: 7 bases; J trimming: 6 bases; junction bases outside the gene matches: 10. The CDR3 covers 15 residues. Per the germline V gene, CDR1 is MNHEY and CDR2 is SVGEGT. The CDR3 region has the DNA TGTGCCAGCATGGCCCATTTAGCGGGGGGGCAGACCCAGTACTTC. This encodes CASMAHLAGGQTQYF.

There are many counts of this clonotype. The chain has TRBV7-6 and TRBJ2-1; D is ambiguous. Germline CDR1 and CDR2: SGHVS and FNYEAQ. This CDR3 has 14 residues. V was cut by 3 bases and J by 5 bases, with 11 bases left in between. CDR3 sequence reads: CASSFGYRNNEQFF. DNA of the CDR3: TGTGCCAGCAGCTTCGGTTACAGAAACAATGAGCAGTTCTTC.

This clonotype was observed many times. The rearrangement joins TRBV28 to TRBJ1-1; D gene unclear. Germline CDR1 MDHEN, CDR2 SYDVKM. Trimming cost V 1 base and J 1 base, with 7 bases left between them. The CDR3 extends over 14 amino acids. The CDR3: CASSLSRENTEAFF. DNA for the CDR3: TGTGCCAGCAGTTTATCCCGGGAGAACACTGAAGCTTTCTTT.

This clonotype has ten or more counts. J is TRBJ2-1 and V is TRBV10-3, with 13 bases that match TRBD2. The length of the CDR3 is 17 residues. The junction had 3 bases not matched to a gene; V was cut back by 4 bases and J by 0 bases. Per germline, CDR1 ENHRY and CDR2 SYGVKD. CDR3 residues: CAISGTSGGTSYNEQFF. The CDR3 DNA reads TGTGCCATCAGTGGGACTAGCGGGGGAACCTCCTACAATGAGCAGTTCTTC.

This clonotype was seen many times. The J gene is TRBJ2-1, the V gene TRBV6-2 or TRBV6-3; D gene unclear. The CDR3 covers 15 residues. Germline CDR1 is MNHEY and CDR2 is SVGEGT. Trimming cost V 6 bases and J 5 bases, with 17 bases left between them. Here the CDR3 reads CASSHLSGSNNEQFF. The CDR3 DNA follows: TGTGCCAGCAGCCACCTGTCCGGTAGTAACAATGAGCAGTTCTTC.

The chain couples TRBV12-3 or TRBV12-4 to TRBJ1-4; no definite D call. The CDR3 covers 12 residues. V lost 6 bases and J 8 bases, leaving 10 bases between the germline ends. In DNA form, the CDR3 reads TGTGCCAGCAGGACGGACCGCGAAAAACTGTTTTTT. Its protein is CASRTDREKLFF.

The V and J genes are TRBV5-1 and TRBJ1-6; possible D gene TRBD1, 6 bases. Trimming took 4 bases from V and 9 from J, leaving 14 bases between them. Germline V lookup: CDR1 SGHRS, CDR2 YFSETQ. This CDR3 is built from 14 residues. The CDR3 nucleotides are TGCGCCAGCAGCGAGCCAGGGGTTCGTTCACCCCTCCACTTT. Translation: CASSEPGVRSPLHF. Using reference TRBV5-1 and TRBJ1-6 for the parts outside the CDR3, the full variable domain is KAGVTQTPRYLIKTRGQQVTLSCSPISGHRSVSWYQQTPGQGLQFLFEYFSETQRNKGNFPGRFSGRQFSNSRSEMNVSTLELGDSALYLCASSEPGVRSPLHFGNGTRLTVT.

This clonotype was seen many times. The chain employs TRBV6-5 and TRBJ1-2; 8 positions match TRBD1. Losses at the gene ends were 4 bases for V and 8 bases for J; bases not matched to a gene: 6. The CDR3 is 13 residues long. The germline gives CDR1 MNHEY, CDR2 SVGAGI. The CDR3 DNA is TGTGCCAGCAGTTGGCGGACAGGGTCCGGCTACACCTTC. It codes for CASSWRTGSGYTF.

This clonotype was recorded at least ten times. This chain links TRBV7-2 with TRBJ1-1, with 9 bases aligning to TRBD1. V trimming: 3 bases; J trimming: 4 bases; junction bases outside the gene matches: 6. Germline CDR1 SGHTA, CDR2 FQGNSA. The CDR3 spans 15 residues. CDR3 region: CASSLSGTGTTEAFF. CDR3 coding DNA: TGTGCCAGCAGCTTGTCCGGGACAGGGACCACTGAAGCTTTCTTT.

As for this clonotype: A far larger clone is just one base off, so this is likely a read error. The chain links TRBV5-5 to TRBJ2-1; D possibly matches TRBD1 or TRBD2 (5 bases each). This CDR3 contains 12 residues. The V and J ends lost 3 bases and 10 bases respectively, with 11 bases between them. Germline CDR1 reads SGHKS; CDR2 reads YYEKEE (reference sequence). CDR3 bases: TGTGCCAGCAGCTGGTTTGGGGACGAGCAGTTCTTC. It is translated as CASSWFGDEQFF.

This clonotype was observed at least ten times. The chain carries TRBV3-1 and TRBJ1-2; the D is unclear. Germline-derived CDR1 and CDR2 are LGHDT and YNNKEL (reference sequence). CDR3 length: 12 residues. Trimming left V 1 base short and J 5 bases short, with 5 bases between. The CDR3 region has the DNA TGTGCCAGCAGCCAAGGACCGTATGGCTACACCTTC. It translates to CASSQGPYGYTF.

This clonotype is a singleton in its sample. The chain carries TRBV5-6 and TRBJ2-5; TRBD2 aligns across 10 bases. This CDR3 comprises 14 residues. V lost 6 bases and J lost 3; bases outside the gene matches: 5. The germline gives CDR1 SGHDT, CDR2 YYEEEE. This CDR3 reads CASTALAGEETQYF. CDR3 DNA sequence: TGTGCCAGCACGGCGCTAGCGGGGGAAGAGACCCAGTACTTC.

The chain recombines TRBV5-1 with TRBJ2-7, with TRBD1 as a possible D gene (6 bases). CDR1 and CDR2 from the germline V gene are SGHRS and YFSETQ. Trimming took off 4 bases at V and 2 bases at J, with 13 bases between the two ends. This CDR3 is built from 14 residues. DNA of the CDR3: TGCGCCAGCAGCCCCTTAGGGGGAACCTACGAGCAGTACTTC. Its protein is CASSPLGGTYEQYF.

This clonotype was seen ten or more times. The V and J genes are TRBV15 and TRBJ2-3; 7 bases fit TRBD2. From germline, CDR1 is LNHNV and CDR2 YYDKDF (reference sequence). The J segment lost 2 bases and the V segment lost 1 base, leaving 6 bases of the junction unmatched. The length of the CDR3 is 16 residues. CDR3 residues: CATSRVGSGNTDTQYF. In DNA form, the CDR3 reads TGTGCCACCAGCAGAGTAGGGAGCGGGAACACAGATACGCAGTATTTT.

Many counts were recorded for this clonotype. CDR3 in amino acids: CASSRQRGNQETQYF. In DNA form, the CDR3 reads TGTGCCAGCAGCCGTCAGCGGGGGAATCAAGAGACCCAGTACTTC. The chain carries TRBV7-2 and TRBJ2-5; 8 nucleotides align to TRBD2. Trimming took 5 bases from V and 2 from J; bases not matched to a gene: 7. Germline CDR1 and CDR2: SGHTA and FQGNSA. This CDR3 spans 15 amino acids.

This clonotype came up many times. The CDR3 region has the DNA TGTGCCAGCAGCCAAGATCTAGCGGCGAACACCGGGGAGCTGTTTTTT. Residues: CASSQDLAANTGELFF. This chain joins TRBV3-1 and TRBJ2-2; 7 nucleotides line up with TRBD2. J gave up 0 bases and V 0 bases, and 1 base lay outside the gene matches. The CDR3 consists of 16 residues. Looked up from germline, CDR1 is LGHDT and CDR2 is YNNKEL (reference sequence).

This rearrangement joins TRBV11-2 to TRBJ2-1; D is undetermined. The ends were cut back, 1 base at V and 6 bases at J, with 10 bases in the middle. Germline CDR1 SGHAT, CDR2 FQNNGV. The CDR3 spans 14 residues. CDR3 sequence: CASSLGSPLNEQFF. In nucleotides, the CDR3 is TGTGCCAGCAGCTTAGGTTCCCCACTCAATGAGCAGTTCTTC.

This clonotype was recorded a few times. The chain combines TRBV7-2 with TRBJ2-3; D call uncertain. The CDR3 extends over 15 amino acids. From germline, CDR1 is SGHTA and CDR2 FQGNSA. Trimming cost V 4 bases and J 2 bases, with 13 bases left between them. The CDR3 region is CASSSLYVVTDTQYF. DNA of the CDR3: TGTGCCAGCAGCTCCTTATACGTCGTCACAGATACGCAGTATTTT.

Notes on this clonotype: A junction end diverges from the germline sequence, so it may reflect a read error. The chain is built from TRBV5-4 and TRBJ1-2; D perhaps matches TRBD1 (5 bases). The CDR3 totals 11 residues. Germline-derived CDR1 and CDR2 are SGHNT and YYREEE (reference sequence). This chain's CDR3 is CASSGGRAAVF. The CDR3 DNA sequence: TGTGCCAGCAGCGGGGGACGAGCGGCTGTCTTC. The complete variable domain, with remaining parts taken from reference TRBV5-4 and TRBJ1-2, reads ETGVTQSPTHLIKTRGQQVTLRCSSQSGHNTVSWYQQALGQGPQFIFQYYREEENGRGNFPPRFSGLQFPNYSSELNVNALELDDSALYLCASSGGRAAVFGSGTRLTVV.

Ten or more counts support this clonotype. The chain combines TRBV7-9 with TRBJ2-5; the D gene could be TRBD1 or TRBD2 (6 bases each). Germline V gene sequence: CDR1 SEHNR, CDR2 FQNEAQ (reference sequence). The CDR3 runs to 18 residues. V was pared by 0 bases and J by 2 bases, with 19 bases between. In DNA form, the CDR3 reads TGTGCCAGCAGCTTAGCGGTGGGGGCGGGGCGACCACAAGAGACCCAGTACTTC. Translating gives CASSLAVGAGRPQETQYF. The full variable domain, completed using reference TRBV7-9 and TRBJ2-5, is DTGVSQNPRHKITKRGQNVTFRCDPISEHNRLYWYRQTLGQGPEFLTYFQNEAQLEKSRLLSDRFSAERPKGSFSTLEIQRTEQGDSAMYLCASSLAVGAGRPQETQYFGPGTRLLVL.

This clonotype was observed many times. The V call is TRBV29-1, the J call TRBJ1-4, with D possibly TRBD1 on 5 matching bases. This CDR3 contains 13 residues. Germline V CDR1 and CDR2: SQVTM, ANQGSEA. The V and J ends lost 7 bases and 3 bases respectively, with 12 bases between them. The CDR3 reads CSASGSANEKLFF. The DNA of the CDR3 is TGCAGCGCGTCAGGGTCAGCTAATGAAAAACTGTTTTTT.

This chain joins TRBV6-8 and TRBJ2-1; D not resolved. This CDR3 region has 13 residues. Germline V gene lookup returns CDR1 MNHGY and CDR2 SAAAGT. Trimming took off 2 bases at V and 10 bases at J, with 12 bases between the two ends. The CDR3 sequence: CASSYTQYVEQFF. In DNA form, the CDR3 reads TGTGCCAGCAGTTACACCCAATATGTGGAGCAGTTCTTC.

This clonotype was recorded at least ten times. This chain uses TRBV5-6 with TRBJ2-7, with TRBD2 as a possible D gene (7 bases). V was trimmed by 4 bases and J by 4 bases, leaving 21 bases between them. There are 16 residues in the CDR3. Germline lookup yields CDR1 SGHDT and CDR2 YYEEEE. CDR3 DNA: TGTGCCAGCAGCCCCCGAAGGGGGGGGGAGGGATACGAGCAGTACTTC. Protein product: CASSPRRGGEGYEQYF.

This clonotype came up many times. V usage is TRBV19 and J usage is TRBJ2-1; D gene unclear. The CDR3 has 14 residues. Germline assignment: CDR1 LNHDA and CDR2 SQIVND (reference sequence). The germline V and J ends were trimmed by 10 bases and 7 bases, with 20 bases remaining between them. CDR3: CATQNWANPNEQFF. The CDR3 region has the DNA TGTGCCACTCAAAATTGGGCCAACCCGAATGAGCAGTTCTTC. Drawing the rest from reference TRBV19 and TRBJ2-1, the complete variable domain is DGGITQSPKYLFRKEGQNVTLSCEQNLNHDAMYWYRQDPGQGLRLIYYSQIVNDFQKGDIAEGYSVSREKKESFPLTVTSAQKNPTAFYLCATQNWANPNEQFFGPGTRLTVL.